These T cell receptor beta chains were read from a single sample in a study of T-cell reconstitution after alpha-beta-depleted transplantation in children. TCRdb reanalysed the PCR reads using MiXCR and keeps one entry per CDR3 protein. The sample consists of roughly 500,000 distinct CDR3 sequences, under 12% of them appearing once. The sequenced sample was PBMCs, obtained before TCRalphabeta/CD19-depleted stem cell transplant. Every receptor here comes from a child aged 2 to 15 with inherited bone marrow failure, due to receive a stem cell transplant. The CDR3 runs from the conserved cysteine through the conserved F or W. A D gene is named only where the DNA matches it firmly. Rows give clone size only sometimes, using once, few, many, or a class for an expanded clone.

TGCGCCAGCAGCCAAGAGTTTCTAGCGGGACGATTGGAGCAGTTCTTC,CASSQEFLAGRLEQFF,TRBD2,NA,TRBJ2-1,TRBV4-3,16
TGTGCCAGCGGATCCGGGGACAGCGCCTTCTACGAGCAGTACTTC,CASGSGDSAFYEQYF,TRBD1,NA,TRBJ2-7,TRBV6-1,15
TGTGCCAGCTCACCACGGGGACAGCCCGTGCATTCACCCCTCCACTTT,CASSPRGQPVHSPLHF,TRBD1,few,TRBJ1-6,TRBV18,16
TGCAGTGCTTTTTCGGGATTTTACCGAAATGAGCAGTTCTTC,CSAFSGFYRNEQFF,NA,many,TRBJ2-1,TRBV20-1,14
TGTGCCAGCTCGGGGCGACAGGAGAACACTGAAGCTTTCTTT,CASSGRQENTEAFF,NA,many,TRBJ1-1,TRBV18,14
TGTGCCAGCAGCTTAGGTGAGGGAAGGTACGAGCAGTACTTC,CASSLGEGRYEQYF,NA,many,TRBJ2-7,TRBV11-2,14
TGTGCCAGCAGCCAAGTGCCACAGATCTATGGCTACACCTTC,CASSQVPQIYGYTF,NA,many,TRBJ1-2,TRBV3-1,14
TGTGCCATCAGTGAGACAACGGGACGGAGTGGCACAGATACGCAGTATTTT,CAISETTGRSGTDTQYF,NA,many,TRBJ2-3,TRBV10-3,17
TGTGCCAGCAGCCCTCCGGGACAAAGTTTCCACGAGCAGTACTTC,CASSPPGQSFHEQYF,NA,many,TRBJ2-7,TRBV7-9,15
TGTGCCAGCTCACCACAATTTAGGCTAGCCTACAATGAGCAGTTCTTC,CASSPQFRLAYNEQFF,NA,NA,TRBJ2-1,TRBV18,16